This T cell receptor (beta chain) was sequenced during a study of T-cell reconstitution after alpha-beta-depleted transplantation in children. Unique molecular identifiers tagged the TCRbeta library. TCRdb fed the PCR reads into MiXCR, producing one record per CDR3 protein. This table holds around 440,000 distinct CDR3 sequences, roughly 16% found once. V lost 6 bases to trimming and J lost 2 bases; unmatched junction nucleotides: 4. Germline V CDR1 and CDR2: MNHEY, SVGEGT. The CDR3 covers 15 residues. On this clonotype: Its target is not known.

Study results and caveats: About two months after transplant, alpha-beta T cells reportedly came from several hundred expanded graft clones. Newly produced T cells mostly accounted for T-cell counts and diversity one year post-transplant. Some patients owed their high day-60 TCRbeta diversity to surviving recipient T cells and thymic progenitors.

Specimen: PBMCs, mostly from graft donor cells, collected 360 days after TCRalphabeta/CD19-depleted stem cell transplant. The TCR originated in a boy under three years old who had a stem cell transplant for Wiskott-Aldrich syndrome, so the T cells may come from the graft donor. This rearrangement joins TRBV6-2 or TRBV6-3 to TRBJ1-5, with TRBD1 identical over 10 bases. CDR3 sequence (DNA): TGTGCCAGCAGGCGGACAGGGGGTCGCAATCAGCCCCAGCATTTT. This translates into CASRRTGGRNQPQHF.